The 32 T cell receptor beta chains reported below all come from one sample, sequenced in a study of T cell clonotyping in hematopoietic cell transplantation. Documented time point: recipient sample about 28 days before transplant, after cytoreduction. The protocol was immunoSEQ multiplex PCR, while the TCRdb copy is restricted to in-frame clones and leaves out a portion. The sample yields approximately 80,000 clones, 90% to 97% seen once. The sequencing used peripheral blood mononuclear cells, collected before stem cell transplant. Receptors were obtained from a woman between 50 and 59 years old with acute myeloid leukemia. Some clones in this sample may be carry-over from other donors' samples.

Written as DNA, the CDR3 is TGTGCCAGTAGATTCAGGGCTGGGGCCAACGTCCTGACTTTC. It yields the protein CASRFRAGANVLTF. This chain connects TRBV19 to TRBJ2-6; D perhaps matches TRBD1 (5 bases). The CDR3 is made up of 14 amino acids. Trimming cost V 6 bases and J 2 bases, with 8 bases left between them. Germline V CDR1 and CDR2: LNHDA, SQIVND (reference sequence).

This chain uses TRBV12-5 with TRBJ2-5; D could derive from TRBD1 or TRBD2 (5 bases each). Germline CDR1 is LGHNT and CDR2 is FRNRAP. V lost 3 bases and J lost 5, with 16 bases in between. The CDR3 has 15 residues. In DNA, the CDR3 is TGTGCTAGTGGTTTTCCGGGACCCGTATCGGAGACCCAGTACTTC. Its translation is CASGFPGPVSETQYF.

The chain recombines TRBV7-8 with TRBJ1-3; the D is unclear. Trimming shortened V by 5 bases and J by 0 bases, and 11 bases separated the two germline ends. In germline, CDR1 is SGHVS, CDR2 FQNEAQ. This CDR3 region has 15 residues. In nucleotides, the CDR3 is TGTGCCAGCAGCCCGACCGGGATCTCTGGAAACACCATATATTTT. This encodes CASSPTGISGNTIYF.

The chain joins TRBV14 to TRBJ1-2; TRBD1 might be the D (5 bases). The V gene's germline CDR1 is SGHDN and CDR2 FVKESK. This CDR3 contains 16 residues. V was shortened by 1 base and J by 3 bases, with 15 bases between the two germline ends. CDR3 nucleotide sequence: TGTGCCAGCAGCCAAGTAAGGGGATACGGGCACTATGGCTACACCTTC. This gives the protein CASSQVRGYGHYGYTF.

CDR3 protein: CSVWRENTEAFF. CDR3 coding DNA: TGCAGCGTTTGGAGGGAAAACACTGAAGCTTTCTTT. This sequence joins TRBV29-1 and TRBJ1-1; D uncertain. V dropped 5 bases and J dropped 2 bases, with 9 bases sitting between them. CDR3 length equals 12 residues. Germline lookup yields CDR1 SQVTM and CDR2 ANQGSEA.

The chain links TRBV28 to TRBJ2-2; no reliable D call. The CDR3 sequence is 14 residues long. Germline V gene data show CDR1 as MDHEN and CDR2 as SYDVKM. Trimming cost V 7 bases and J 2 bases, with 11 bases left between them. CDR3: CASTRALNTGELFF. CDR3 DNA sequence: TGTGCCAGCACTCGTGCCCTAAACACCGGGGAGCTGTTTTTT.

This rearrangement joins TRBV14 to TRBJ2-3; 7 nucleotides match TRBD2. The CDR3 is made up of 16 amino acids. Trimming took 2 bases from V and 2 from J; bases not matched to a gene: 7. CDR1 SGHDN and CDR2 FVKESK come from the germline V gene. Here the CDR3 reads CASSQIGGGNTDTQYF. DNA for the CDR3: TGTGCCAGCAGCCAAATTGGGGGGGGTAACACAGATACGCAGTATTTT.

The chain carries TRBV2 and TRBJ2-2, with 7 bases that match TRBD1. Germline-derived CDR1 and CDR2 are SNHLY and FYNNEI. This CDR3 region has 15 residues. Losses at the gene ends were 10 bases for V and 0 bases for J; bases not matched to a gene: 8. The CDR3 bases are TGTGCCACCCCGCCAGGGGGATCGAACACCGGGGAGCTGTTTTTT. Its translation is CATPPGGSNTGELFF.

The genes are TRBV27 and TRBJ2-7; 10 bases are shared with TRBD2. The CDR3 consists of 14 residues. With 2 bases clipped from V and 7 bases from J, the junction kept 5 bases outside the gene matches. The V gene's germline CDR1 is MNHEY and CDR2 SMNVEV (reference sequence). DNA for the CDR3: TGTGCCAGCAGTTTAGAGCGGGGGGGGTGGGAGCAGTACTTC. Encoded protein: CASSLERGGWEQYF.

The chain couples TRBV9 to TRBJ1-1; 8 nucleotides agree with TRBD1. The CDR3 runs to 16 residues. Germline V CDR1 and CDR2: SGDLS, YYNGEE. Trimming cost V 6 bases and J 1 base; bases outside gene matches: 11. The CDR3 region has the DNA TGTGCCAGCATATCCCCGCCGGGACAGGAGAACACTGAAGCTTTCTTT. Its protein is CASISPPGQENTEAFF. Drawing the rest from reference TRBV9 and TRBJ1-1, the complete variable domain is DSGVTQTPKHLITATGQRVTLRCSPRSGDLSVYWYQQSLDQGLQFLIQYYNGEERAKGNILERFSAQQFPDLHSELNLSSLELGDSALYFCASISPPGQENTEAFFGQGTRLTVV.

The rearrangement links TRBV5-1 to TRBJ2-1; D gene unclear. The CDR3 length is 17 residues. Germline V CDR1 and CDR2: SGHRS, YFSETQ. V lost 3 bases to trimming and J lost 3 bases, with 19 bases between them. CDR3 residues: CASSSDVALNVYNEQFF. CDR3 DNA: TGCGCCAGCAGCTCCGACGTAGCCCTAAACGTCTACAATGAGCAGTTCTTC. Based on the CDR3 plus reference TRBV5-1 and TRBJ2-1, the full variable domain is KAGVTQTPRYLIKTRGQQVTLSCSPISGHRSVSWYQQTPGQGLQFLFEYFSETQRNKGNFPGRFSGRQFSNSRSEMNVSTLELGDSALYLCASSSDVALNVYNEQFFGPGTRLTVL.

V gene TRBV11-1 combines with J gene TRBJ1-2, with TRBD1 matching 7 bases. This CDR3 region has 16 residues. Germline CDR1 is SGHAT and CDR2 is FQDESV (reference sequence). V trimming: 5 bases; J trimming: 2 bases; junction bases outside the gene matches: 11. CDR3 sequence: CASSPRGQYFNYGYTF. CDR3 DNA sequence: TGTGCCAGCAGCCCTCGGGGACAGTACTTCAACTATGGCTACACCTTC.

This chain joins TRBV5-1 and TRBJ1-1, with D perhaps TRBD1 (6 bases). The germline V gene encodes CDR1 SGHRS and CDR2 YFSETQ. The CDR3 spans 14 residues. V dropped 4 bases and J dropped 4 bases, with 14 bases sitting between them. DNA for the CDR3: TGCGCCAGCAGCCCAGGGGTCCTGACCACTGAAGCTTTCTTT. This translates into CASSPGVLTTEAFF.

This clone has only one observation. The V gene is TRBV4-1, the J gene TRBJ2-7; TRBD1 aligns across 7 bases. The CDR3 consists of 15 residues. Per the germline V gene, CDR1 is MGHRA and CDR2 is YSYEKL. J was trimmed by 2 bases and V by 1 base; bases with no gene match: 5. CDR3 in DNA: TGCGCCAGCAGCCAAGGTCGGACAGGAGCCTACGAGCAGTACTTC. It encodes CASSQGRTGAYEQYF.

The chain has TRBV7-6 and TRBJ1-1, with D hard to call. V gave up 1 base and J gave up 1 base, with 7 bases separating them. Germline lookup yields CDR1 SGHVS and CDR2 FNYEAQ. The CDR3 sequence is 14 residues long. The CDR3 nucleotides are TGTGCCAGCAGCTTAGGCCCAGGGAACACTGAAGCTTTCTTT. Translating gives CASSLGPGNTEAFF.

A remark on this clone: Different DNA sequences within this sample yield the same CDR3. The V gene is TRBV30, the J gene TRBJ1-3; D call uncertain. Trimming removed 0 bases from V and 0 bases from J, with 6 bases in between. The CDR3 covers 14 residues. Germline assignment: CDR1 GTSNPN and CDR2 SVGIG (reference sequence). CDR3 bases: TGTGCCTGGAGTGTGGGTTTCTCTGGAAACACCATATATTTT. This translates into CAWSVGFSGNTIYF.

The V call is TRBV28, the J call TRBJ1-5, with TRBD1 matching over 7 bases. V was pared by 6 bases and J by 7 bases, with 9 bases of the junction left unmatched. The CDR3 contains 14 residues. Germline loops: CDR1 MDHEN, CDR2 SYDVKM. The CDR3 protein is CASRPRTGGQPQHF. The CDR3 bases are TGTGCCAGCAGACCCCGGACAGGAGGACAGCCCCAGCATTTT. The full variable domain, its missing parts supplied by reference TRBV28 and TRBJ1-5, is DVKVTQSSRYLVKRTGEKVFLECVQDMDHENMFWYRQDPGLGLRLIYFSYDVKMKEKGDIPEGYSVSREKKERFSLILESASTNQTSMYLCASRPRTGGQPQHFGDGTRLSIL.

This chain uses TRBV19 with TRBJ1-1; possibly TRBD1 for D (6 bases). Germline V lookup: CDR1 LNHDA, CDR2 SQIVND (reference sequence). The CDR3 totals 14 residues. The V end lost 3 bases, the J end lost 2 bases, and 10 bases lay between the germline ends. Here the CDR3 reads CASSIRGQNTEAFF. The CDR3 DNA sequence: TGTGCCAGTAGTATTCGGGGGCAAAACACTGAAGCTTTCTTT. The full variable domain, its missing parts supplied by reference TRBV19 and TRBJ1-1, is DGGITQSPKYLFRKEGQNVTLSCEQNLNHDAMYWYRQDPGQGLRLIYYSQIVNDFQKGDIAEGYSVSREKKESFPLTVTSAQKNPTAFYLCASSIRGQNTEAFFGQGTRLTVV.

This rearrangement joins TRBV19 to TRBJ2-2, with 10 bases fitting TRBD1. The CDR3 consists of 14 residues. V shed 7 bases and J 6 bases; nucleotides not matched to a gene: 5. The germline V gene has CDR1 LNHDA and CDR2 SQIVND (reference sequence). The CDR3 protein is CASIRDRGPGELFF. Here the CDR3 DNA reads TGTGCCAGTATCCGGGACAGGGGCCCCGGGGAGCTGTTTTTT.

This chain connects TRBV2 to TRBJ2-7; D call uncertain. CDR1 is SNHLY and CDR2 is FYNNEI in the germline V gene. V was shortened by 2 bases and J by 6 bases, with 11 bases between the two germline ends. CDR3 length equals 13 residues. CDR3 bases: TGTGCCAGCAGTGAAAGGTCAGCTCGCGAGCAGTACTTC. Protein: CASSERSAREQYF.

The chain is built from TRBV6-6 and TRBJ2-5; possibly TRBD1 or TRBD2 for D (7 bases each). This CDR3 contains 13 residues. The germline V gene has CDR1 MNHNY and CDR2 SVGAGI (reference sequence). V was shortened by 6 bases and J by 7 bases, with 15 bases between the two germline ends. The CDR3 DNA is TGTGCCAGCAGACCAGGGGGGGTAGGGACCCAGTACTTC. It yields the protein CASRPGGVGTQYF.

The chain combines TRBV6-6 with TRBJ1-2; D gene uncertain. The CDR3 extends over 13 amino acids. The V gene lost 6 bases and the J gene lost 3 bases, with 11 bases spanning the gap. The germline gives CDR1 MNHNY, CDR2 SVGAGI (reference sequence). The CDR3, as DNA: TGTGCCAGCAGACGAAGGCGTGACTATGGCTACACCTTC. Translating it yields CASRRRRDYGYTF.

This chain connects TRBV2 to TRBJ1-5, with 8 bases fitting TRBD1. The germline CDR1 and CDR2 sequences are SNHLY and FYNNEI. The CDR3 spans 13 residues. V lost 5 bases and J lost 5; bases outside the gene matches: 2. The CDR3 sequence: CASSQDRDQPQHF. In DNA, the CDR3 is TGTGCCAGCAGTCAGGACAGGGATCAGCCCCAGCATTTT.

The V call is TRBV4-1, the J call TRBJ2-1, with D perhaps given as TRBD1 or TRBD2 (7 bases each). This CDR3 is 15 amino acids long. Deletions cut 5 bases from V and 4 bases from J, with 15 bases between. Germline CDR1 MGHRA, CDR2 YSYEKL. The CDR3 loop is CASSTGEGAYNEQFF. Written as DNA, the CDR3 is TGCGCCAGCAGCACAGGGGAGGGGGCTTACAATGAGCAGTTCTTC.

The gene calls are TRBV7-9 and TRBJ2-5; D could derive from TRBD1 or TRBD2 (5 bases each). Between the trimmed V and J ends, which lost 5 bases and 5 bases, there was a span of 15 bases. The CDR3 consists of 14 residues. Per germline, CDR1 SEHNR and CDR2 FQNEAQ (reference sequence). CDR3 DNA: TGTGCCAGCAGCCACGGGACGGCTCACGAGACCCAGTACTTC. It encodes CASSHGTAHETQYF.

V usage is TRBV6-6 and J usage is TRBJ2-7; D is perhaps TRBD1 (6 bases). The V and J ends lost 6 bases and 3 bases respectively, with 15 bases between them. Germline CDR1 reads MNHNY; CDR2 reads SVGAGI (reference sequence). The CDR3 runs 14 residues. The CDR3 loop reads CASSLVRGHYEQYF. CDR3 sequence (DNA): TGTGCCAGCAGCCTTGTTCGGGGACACTACGAGCAGTACTTC.

The rearrangement joins TRBV6-5 to TRBJ1-1; 7 nucleotides match TRBD1. V shed 6 bases, J shed 1 base, and the junction held 2 bases outside the gene matches. The germline CDR1 and CDR2 sequences are MNHEY and SVGAGI. This CDR3 has 13 residues. The CDR3 DNA is TGTGCCAGCAGGAGGGGGCGGAACACTGAAGCTTTCTTT. Translated: CASRRGRNTEAFF.

The genes are TRBV29-1 and TRBJ2-1; D unclear. Germline CDR1 SQVTM, CDR2 ANQGSEA. CDR3 length: 12 amino acids. Trimming cost V 3 bases and J 6 bases, with 9 bases left between them. The CDR3 spells CSVDTSRNEQFF. The CDR3 DNA sequence: TGCAGCGTTGATACATCCCGCAATGAGCAGTTCTTC.

A word on this clone: A read error may account for a junction end that differs from germline. The rearrangement links TRBV7-7 to TRBJ2-5; D not resolved. CDR1 is SSHAT, CDR2 FNYEAQ, per germline (reference sequence). The CDR3 runs to 12 residues. The CDR3 is CASSSPDAKKYF. The CDR3 region has the DNA TGTGCTAGCAGCTCACCGGACGCCAAAAAGTACTTC.

The rearrangement links TRBV14 to TRBJ2-2; 9 nucleotides align to TRBD2. CDR3 size: 22 residues. The germline CDR1 and CDR2 sequences are SGHDN and FVKESK. With 0 bases clipped from V and 6 bases from J, the junction kept 23 bases outside the gene matches. CDR3 loop: CASSQDLLAGYLSRLSAGELFF. The CDR3 DNA follows: TGTGCCAGCAGCCAAGATCTCCTAGCGGGATATCTTTCTCGCTTATCGGCCGGGGAGCTGTTTTTT. Drawing the rest from reference TRBV14 and TRBJ2-2, the complete variable domain is EAGVTQFPSHSVIEKGQTVTLRCDPISGHDNLYWYRRVMGKEIKFLLHFVKESKQDESGMPNNRFLAERTGGTYSTLKVQPAELEDSGVYFCASSQDLLAGYLSRLSAGELFFGEGSRLTVL.

The chain is built from TRBV7-2 and TRBJ1-1; no reliable D call. This CDR3 is 14 amino acids long. V lost 5 bases to trimming and J lost 1 base, with 11 bases between them. Looked up from germline, CDR1 is SGHTA and CDR2 is FQGNSA. CDR3 residues: CASSAMAQNTEAFF. CDR3 sequence (DNA): TGTGCCAGCAGCGCCATGGCACAGAACACTGAAGCTTTCTTT.

This clone was counted a single time. The chain couples TRBV28 to TRBJ2-3; D remains unclear. The V gene's germline CDR1 is MDHEN and CDR2 SYDVKM. The CDR3 spans 13 residues. V was cut by 2 bases and J by 1 base, with 4 bases left in between. This CDR3 reads CASSLVRTDTQYF. CDR3 DNA: TGTGCCAGCAGTTTAGTCCGCACAGATACGCAGTATTTT.